Following are 22 T cell receptor beta chains from one sample sequenced in a study of beta chain features in type 1 diabetes. What was sequenced were expressed TCRB transcripts, since all of the isolated RNA had been reverse transcribed. Clones were sequenced by immunoSEQ multiplex PCR, and TCRdb holds only the in-frame ones, with some missing. The sample has about 240,000 clones; approximately 14% are singletons. These receptors' antigens are unknown. Study-level results: Moderate yet significant TCRB CDR3 shortening was seen in Type 1 diabetes patients in all four CD4+ subsets.

The sequencing sample was made of naive CD4+ T cells from blood. The source is a young man with type 1 diabetes.

This clone was picked up a small number of times. The chain employs TRBV5-4 and TRBJ2-1; D might be TRBD2 (6 bases). Trimming took off 7 bases at V and 7 bases at J, with 18 bases between the two ends. Germline CDR1 SGHNT, CDR2 YYREEE (reference sequence). The CDR3 is made up of 14 amino acids. CDR3 residues: CASPGRDLGNEQFF. CDR3 DNA sequence: TGTGCCAGCCCGGGGCGGGATCTAGGGAATGAGCAGTTCTTC.

The V and J genes are TRBV5-6 and TRBJ1-5, with 9 positions matching TRBD1. The CDR3 runs 17 residues. After removal of 0 bases from V and 5 bases from J, the junction contained 9 bases not matched to a gene. Germline V gene data show CDR1 as SGHDT and CDR2 as YYEEEE. For the CDR3, the DNA is TGTGCCAGCAGCTTGGCCTCCGGGACAGGGATTTATCAGCCCCAGCATTTT. Protein: CASSLASGTGIYQPQHF. Together with reference TRBV5-6 and TRBJ1-5, the CDR3 gives the full variable domain: DAGVTQSPTHLIKTRGQQVTLRCSPKSGHDTVSWYQQALGQGPQFIFQYYEEEERQRGNFPDRFSGHQFPNYSSELNVNALLLGDSALYLCASSLASGTGIYQPQHFGDGTRLSIL.

This clone was recorded a few times. The V and J genes are TRBV7-9 and TRBJ2-7; 9 bases map to TRBD1. Germline CDR1 is SEHNR and CDR2 is FQNEAQ (reference sequence). The CDR3 contains 14 residues. V lost 4 bases and J lost 5; bases outside the gene matches: 6. The CDR3 DNA reads as TGTGCCAGCAGCTCGACGGACAGGGGTGACGAGCAGTACTTC. Translation: CASSSTDRGDEQYF.

The chain carries TRBV7-9 and TRBJ2-3; a possible D gene is TRBD2 (6 bases). CDR1 is SEHNR, CDR2 FQNEAQ, per germline (reference sequence). V was clipped by 5 bases and J by 4 bases, with 13 bases between them. The CDR3 consists of 14 residues. The CDR3 reads CASSPPPGADTQYF. CDR3 nucleotide sequence: TGTGCCAGCAGCCCCCCCCCGGGGGCAGATACGCAGTATTTT.

In this sample, this clone turned up a few times. The chain links TRBV30 to TRBJ2-6, with 10 nucleotides matching TRBD1. The V and J ends lost 4 bases and 1 base, in that order; junction bases with no gene match: 7. This CDR3 comprises 17 residues. Germline CDR1 reads GTSNPN; CDR2 reads SVGIG (reference sequence). CDR3 nucleotides: TGTGCCTGGACAGACAGGGGGCCCCTATCTGGGGCCAACGTCCTGACTTTC. This codes for CAWTDRGPLSGANVLTF.

CDR3 region: CASSTGQGKILNTEAFF. The CDR3 region has the DNA TGTGCCAGCAGCACGGGACAGGGAAAAATTCTGAACACTGAAGCTTTCTTT. The J gene is TRBJ1-1, the V gene TRBV5-4; TRBD1 agrees at 9 bases. Germline V gene lookup returns CDR1 SGHNT and CDR2 YYREEE (reference sequence). This CDR3 comprises 17 residues. V shed 4 bases and J 0 bases; nucleotides not matched to a gene: 10.

This clone was detected only a few times. The chain recombines TRBV6-5 with TRBJ2-7; D is unresolved. The CDR3 runs 15 residues. The germline gives CDR1 MNHEY, CDR2 SVGAGI. V dropped 0 bases and J dropped 1 base, with 10 bases sitting between them. The DNA of the CDR3 is TGTGCCAGCAGTTACTCGCAGCGATCGTCCTACGAGCAGTACTTC. Its protein is CASSYSQRSSYEQYF.

This clone was detected a few times. This chain connects TRBV11-3 to TRBJ2-2; TRBD1 might be the D (6 bases). This CDR3 is 15 amino acids long. Trimming took 10 bases from V and 6 from J, leaving 21 bases between them. Germline CDR1 is SGHNT and CDR2 is YENEEA. CDR3 sequence reads: CATTPGAGDSGELFF. DNA for the CDR3: TGTGCCACTACCCCTGGGGCAGGGGATTCCGGGGAGCTGTTTTTT.

A few counts support this clone. The chain carries TRBV18 and TRBJ1-5; D might be TRBD1 (5 bases). This CDR3 has 15 amino acids. V was pared by 6 bases and J by 0 bases, with 12 bases between. In germline, CDR1 is KGHSH, CDR2 LQKENI. Here the CDR3 DNA reads TGTGCCAGCTCGCCAACTGACAGTAGCAATCAGCCCCAGCATTTT. Translating gives CASSPTDSSNQPQHF. Full variable domain (outside the CDR3, taken from reference TRBV18 and TRBJ1-5): NAGVMQNPRHLVRRRGQEARLRCSPMKGHSHVYWYRQLPEEGLKFMVYLQKENIIDESGMPKERFSAEFPKEGPSILRIQQVVRGDSAAYFCASSPTDSSNQPQHFGDGTRLSIL.

The chain combines TRBV7-9 with TRBJ1-1, with D maybe TRBD1 (5 bases). The CDR3 contains 14 residues. Per germline, CDR1 SEHNR and CDR2 FQNEAQ (reference sequence). With 6 bases removed from V and 4 bases from J, the gap between germline ends came to 15 bases. The CDR3 DNA sequence: TGTGCCAGCAGTTCAGGGATTTCCGGCACTGAAGCTTTCTTT. This encodes CASSSGISGTEAFF.

The CDR3 here is CASSLTVSGNTIYF. The CDR3 DNA reads TGTGCCAGCAGCTTAACGGTCTCTGGAAACACCATATATTTT. This chain connects TRBV11-2 to TRBJ1-3; D not resolved. The V and J ends lost 2 bases and 0 bases respectively, with 5 bases between them. The CDR3 covers 14 residues. The germline V gene encodes CDR1 SGHAT and CDR2 FQNNGV.

The genes are TRBV4-2 and TRBJ2-5; 9 nucleotides align to TRBD2. Trimming removed 5 bases from V and 7 bases from J; junction bases left unmatched: 8. Germline V gene sequence: CDR1 LGHNA, CDR2 YNFKEQ. CDR3 size: 14 residues. CDR3 coding DNA: TGTGCCAGCAGCAAGACTAGCGGTGGAGGGACCCAGTACTTC. This translates into CASSKTSGGGTQYF.

The J gene is TRBJ1-5, the V gene TRBV9; D is undetermined. The CDR3 runs 14 residues. CDR1 is SGDLS, CDR2 YYNGEE, per germline. V lost 2 bases and J 0 bases, leaving 6 bases between the germline ends. The CDR3 DNA reads as TGTGCCAGCAGCGTGACAAATAGCAATCAGCCCCAGCATTTT. It translates to CASSVTNSNQPQHF.

The chain combines TRBV4-1 with TRBJ2-3; D unclear. CDR3 length: 13 amino acids. The germline V and J ends were trimmed by 1 base and 8 bases, with 10 bases remaining between them. From germline, CDR1 is MGHRA and CDR2 YSYEKL. DNA for the CDR3: TGCGCCAGCAGCCAAGTCCTTCCGGGTACGCAGTATTTT. This codes for CASSQVLPGTQYF.

J is TRBJ2-1 and V is TRBV7-8, with 9 bases matching TRBD1. Trimming removed 3 bases from V and 6 bases from J; junction bases left unmatched: 6. Germline V gene lookup returns CDR1 SGHVS and CDR2 FQNEAQ. This CDR3 is 15 amino acids long. CDR3 in DNA: TGTGCCAGCAGCTTCGGACAGGGGCCGGGCAATGAGCAGTTCTTC. It codes for CASSFGQGPGNEQFF.

The chain couples TRBV29-1 to TRBJ2-5; TRBD1 matches at 12 bases. The CDR3 covers 15 residues. The germline CDR1 and CDR2 sequences are SQVTM and ANQGSEA. Unmatched junction bases numbered 11, after V lost 7 bases and J lost 5 bases. The CDR3 region has the DNA TGCAGCGCCCAGGGCGGGACAGGGGGCGGGGAGACCCAGTACTTC. Residues: CSAQGGTGGGETQYF.

J is TRBJ2-7 and V is TRBV5-4; 9 bases match TRBD1. This CDR3 spans 14 amino acids. The J segment lost 4 bases and the V segment lost 2 bases, leaving 4 bases of the junction unmatched. Germline CDR1 is SGHNT and CDR2 is YYREEE (reference sequence). CDR3 coding DNA: TGTGCCAGCAGCTTCCGGGACAGGGCTTACGAGCAGTACTTC. Its protein is CASSFRDRAYEQYF. The complete variable domain, with remaining parts taken from reference TRBV5-4 and TRBJ2-7, reads ETGVTQSPTHLIKTRGQQVTLRCSSQSGHNTVSWYQQALGQGPQFIFQYYREEENGRGNFPPRFSGLQFPNYSSELNVNALELDDSALYLCASSFRDRAYEQYFGPGTRLTVT.

The chain is built from TRBV19 and TRBJ2-6; D call uncertain. Trimming stripped 6 bases from V and 0 bases from J, with 9 bases between. This CDR3 spans 15 amino acids. In germline, CDR1 is LNHDA, CDR2 SQIVND (reference sequence). The CDR3 spells CASSASVSGANVLTF. In DNA form, the CDR3 reads TGTGCCAGTAGCGCGTCGGTCTCTGGGGCCAACGTCCTGACTTTC.

The chain joins TRBV5-5 to TRBJ2-1, with D tentatively TRBD2 (6 bases). Germline V gene data show CDR1 as SGHKS and CDR2 as YYEKEE (reference sequence). V lost 6 bases and J lost 5, with 18 bases in between. The CDR3 loop spans 15 amino acids. The CDR3 loop reads CASTQTTWGDNEQFF. In DNA, the CDR3 is TGTGCCAGCACGCAGACCACATGGGGGGACAATGAGCAGTTCTTC.

The chain combines TRBV19 with TRBJ2-1; D not certain. V lost 2 bases to trimming and J lost 0 bases, with 11 bases between them. The length of the CDR3 is 16 residues. Looked up from germline, CDR1 is LNHDA and CDR2 is SQIVND (reference sequence). The CDR3 here is CASSIKGGSSYNEQFF. In nucleotides, the CDR3 is TGTGCCAGTAGTATAAAAGGCGGCAGCTCCTACAATGAGCAGTTCTTC.

The chain is built from TRBV5-1 and TRBJ2-3; 7 bases are shared with TRBD1. There are 14 residues in the CDR3. Germline assignment: CDR1 SGHRS and CDR2 YFSETQ. Germline trimming cut 2 bases from V and 5 bases from J; bases unmatched to any gene: 5. CDR3 amino acids: CASSLGQDGDTQYF. DNA of the CDR3: TGCGCCAGCAGCTTAGGACAGGACGGAGATACGCAGTATTTT. Combining the CDR3 with reference TRBV5-1 and TRBJ2-3 gives the whole variable domain KAGVTQTPRYLIKTRGQQVTLSCSPISGHRSVSWYQQTPGQGLQFLFEYFSETQRNKGNFPGRFSGRQFSNSRSEMNVSTLELGDSALYLCASSLGQDGDTQYFGPGTRLTVL.

The chain recombines TRBV2 with TRBJ2-6, with 7 bases fitting TRBD1. The CDR3 covers 17 residues. Germline assignment: CDR1 SNHLY and CDR2 FYNNEI. Losses at the gene ends were 2 bases for V and 0 bases for J; bases not matched to a gene: 4. DNA of the CDR3: TGTGCCAGCAGTGAAATATCAGGGGGCTCTGGGGCCAACGTCCTGACTTTC. Protein sequence: CASSEISGGSGANVLTF.